This T cell receptor beta chain is drawn from a study of blood T cell repertoires in COVID-19 (dated by TCRdb to the early 2020s). About the full investigation: Samples covering the acute and convalescent phases of COVID-19 were provided by collaborators in the United States, Italy and Spain. Samples came from the ongoing ImmuneRACE study (first 160 participants) plus 1,254 subjects from 6 global collaborators. Subjects who had been exposed to COVID-19, were actively infected with it, or had recovered from it provided the deeply sampled blood TCRbeta repertoires that made up the dataset. The material from the prospective study consisted of cDNA or gDNA derived from T cells, B-cell-depleted T cells, or PBMCs. Where HLA class I and class II types were available, the types were taken from metadata supplied by the sample provider, not from assay-based typing. A freely available public database, intended as a resource for researchers studying the immune response to SARS-CoV-2, is where the repertoires were released. The sample metadata nearly always contained a de-identified subject ID, COVID-19 status, age in years and sex. General study outcomes and caveats: The amount of clinical and demographic metadata varied by source and participant and was provided uncurated.

The collaborating institutions used their own protocols to collect whole blood in K2EDTA tubes. For TCRbeta analysis, collaborator samples were shipped as frozen whole blood, as isolated PBMCs, or as DNA extracted from either sample type. The immunoSEQ Assay, a bias-controlled multiplex PCR, was used to amplify TCRbeta CDR3 regions from genomic DNA. As for how the authors treated the data: Nucleated cell counts per sample were estimated from amplification of reference gene primers within the assay. Sequence reads were collapsed and filtered to measure the absolute abundance of every unique TCRbeta CDR3 rearrangement. For each sample, productive Simpson clonality was calculated as the square root of Simpson's diversity index over productive rearrangements. The table comes from immuneACCESS by way of TCRdb, which keeps in-frame sequences with V and J called. Part of the clones is missing from these tables; in studies checked, under half for an unresolved V gene and the rest for unknown reasons. V and J calls and clone size follow that table, whereas D and trimming were derived from the DNA. The sample table lists about 92,000 clones, less than 75% of them with a count of one. The top ten clones comprise approximately 25% of the sample.

The germline V gene sets CDR1 to SGHRS and CDR2 to YFSETQ. From cysteine to phenylalanine, the CDR3 is 16 amino acids long. Only the CDR3 portion is preserved as DNA: 48 bases, with reading frame beginning at the first base. Germline trimming: 2 bases from V, 0 bases from J; junction bases outside gene matches: 4. A word on this clone: What antigen it recognizes has not been identified. No clone much larger than this one lies a single base away; base qualities are absent.

The rearranged chain carries TRBV5-1 and TRBJ2-1, and 8 junctional nucleotides match TRBD2. The sequencing input was peripheral blood. This receptor was taken from a woman aged 55-69 years in a cohort sampled during active or convalescent COVID-19. This receptor carries the CDR3 CASSFTGTSSYNEQFF. The nucleotide sequence is given as TGCGCCAGCAGCTTCACCGGGACTAGCTCCTACAATGAGCAGTTCTTC.